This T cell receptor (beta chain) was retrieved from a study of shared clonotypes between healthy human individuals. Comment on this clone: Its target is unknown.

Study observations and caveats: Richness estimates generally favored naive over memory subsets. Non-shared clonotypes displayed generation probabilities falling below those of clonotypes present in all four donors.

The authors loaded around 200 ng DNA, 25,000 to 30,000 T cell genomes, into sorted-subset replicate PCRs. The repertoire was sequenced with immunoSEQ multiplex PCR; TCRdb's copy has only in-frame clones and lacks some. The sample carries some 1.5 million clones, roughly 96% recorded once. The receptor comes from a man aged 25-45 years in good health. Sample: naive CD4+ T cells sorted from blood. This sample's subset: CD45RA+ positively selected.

The CDR3 DNA sequence: TGTGCCAGCAGCTTAGGGAGATCCACCGGGGAGCTGTTTTTT. Its protein is CASSLGRSTGELFF. The chain uses TRBV7-9 and TRBJ2-2; no firm D call. CDR1 is SEHNR, CDR2 FQNEAQ, per germline (reference sequence). Deletions cut 1 base from V and 4 bases from J, with 7 bases between. The CDR3 runs to 14 residues.